What follows is one T cell receptor (beta chain) and its context. Seattle-derived patients entered the study during active infection and were followed longitudinally. The sample comes from a study of blood T cell repertoires in COVID-19. Study-wide background: The United States, Italy and Spain supplied acute and convalescent COVID-19 samples.

The CDR3 spans 14 residues. Trimming pared 7 bases from V and 0 bases from J, leaving 9 bases between. Germline CDR1 KGHDR, CDR2 SFDVKD. Profiled with immunoSEQ multiplex PCR; TCRdb holds only in-frame clones, not every one. The repertoire has some 80,000 clones, 70% to 90% of them found once; the top ten carry roughly 9.6%. Sequenced: peripheral blood. The clonotype was recovered from a man aged 45 to 65 with COVID-19, enrolled during active disease. This sequence joins TRBV24-1 and TRBJ1-5; maybe TRBD1 (5 bases). The CDR3 nucleotides are TGTGCCACCAGCCGGGGGTATAGCAATCAGCCCCAGCATTTT. Amino acids: CATSRGYSNQPQHF.